This T cell receptor beta chain was captured by sequencing in a study of blood T cell repertoires in COVID-19. Study in general: Spain, Italy and the United States supplied samples that represented acute and convalescent COVID-19.

From germline, CDR1 is MDHEN and CDR2 SYDVKM. V gave up 3 bases and J gave up 4 bases; unmatched junction bases: 5. This CDR3 has 14 residues. Repertoires were generated with immunoSEQ multiplex PCR, while TCRdb's copy carries only in-frame clones and drops some. The table records 130,000 or so clones, just over 85% of them present only once. This TCR was recovered from a woman in her sixties with acute or convalescent COVID-19. Specimen: peripheral blood. The chain combines TRBV28 with TRBJ2-7; 8 bases agree with TRBD1. The CDR3 loop reads CASSFPGQGYEQYF. In DNA form, the CDR3 reads TGTGCCAGCAGTTTCCCCGGACAGGGTTACGAGCAGTACTTC.